The 29 T cell receptor beta chains below come from one sample, sequenced in a study of Graves' ophthalmopathy and Graves' hyperthyroidism. RNA transcripts were the template, and TCR beta CDR3 regions were amplified from them. RT-PCR with HTBI primers came first, then second-round multiplex PCR. TCRdb re-called the multiplex PCR reads with MiXCR, one entry per CDR3 protein. In the table there are approximately 500,000 distinct CDR3 sequences, about an eighth of which are singletons. Sample: blood. These receptors were obtained from a woman in her 30s with Graves' ophthalmopathy.

In this sample, this clonotype turned up many times. CDR3 bases: TGTGCCAGCAGTCCCGGTTACTCTGGGGCCAACGTCCTGACTTTC. Amino acids: CASSPGYSGANVLTF. The chain has TRBV12-3 or TRBV12-4 and TRBJ2-6, with D unresolved. The CDR3 runs 15 residues. The V end lost 5 bases, the J end lost 0 bases, and 8 bases lay between the germline ends.

At least ten counts were recorded for this clonotype. This chain links TRBV7-3 with TRBJ1-1; tentatively, D is TRBD1 (6 bases). Trimming took off 5 bases at V and 1 base at J, with 11 bases between the two ends. The CDR3 has 14 amino acids. Germline values: CDR1 SGHTA, CDR2 FQGTGA. The CDR3: CASSAIGGNTEAFF. CDR3 coding DNA: TGTGCCAGCAGCGCCATAGGGGGGAACACTGAAGCTTTCTTT.

There are a few counts of this clonotype. The gene calls are TRBV6-2 or TRBV6-3 and TRBJ2-7; TRBD2 matches 9 bases. Germline V gene data show CDR1 as MNHEY and CDR2 as SVGEGT. J was trimmed by 3 bases and V by 2 bases; bases with no gene match: 5. This CDR3 has 15 residues. The CDR3 spells CASSYPKTSGYEQYF. CDR3 coding DNA: TGTGCCAGCAGTTACCCTAAGACTAGCGGCTACGAGCAGTACTTC.

This clonotype came up many times. The V call is TRBV6-2 or TRBV6-3, the J call TRBJ2-4, with 7 bases that match TRBD1. With V trimmed by 5 bases and J by 7 bases, 11 bases remained unmatched. The CDR3 sequence is 15 residues long. Per the germline V gene, CDR1 is MNHEY and CDR2 is SVGEGT. The DNA of the CDR3 is TGTGCCAGCAGTCGCCATACAGGGGTCGGGAACATTCAGTACTTC. Its translation is CASSRHTGVGNIQYF.

This clonotype appeared many times. This rearrangement joins TRBV30 to TRBJ2-7; D may be TRBD1 (5 bases). Trimming removed 4 bases at V and 1 base at J, with 8 bases between. The CDR3 is 12 residues long. From germline, CDR1 is GTSNPN and CDR2 SVGIG (reference sequence). The CDR3 DNA is TGTGCCTGGAACCGACAGTCCTACGAGCAGTACTTC. This translates into CAWNRQSYEQYF.

The rearrangement joins TRBV6-1 to TRBJ2-6; D might be TRBD1 (5 bases). Trimming took 6 bases from V and 2 from J, leaving 11 bases between them. CDR1 and CDR2 from the germline V gene are MNHNS and SASEGT. The CDR3 loop spans 15 amino acids. In nucleotides, the CDR3 is TGTGCCAGCAGGTCCGACAGTGCTGGGGCCAACGTCCTGACTTTC. Encoded protein: CASRSDSAGANVLTF.

This clonotype was found many times. V is TRBV7-2 and J is TRBJ2-7; possibly TRBD1 for D (6 bases). Trimming removed 3 bases from V and 0 bases from J, with 12 bases in between. The CDR3 covers 15 residues. The germline gives CDR1 SGHTA, CDR2 FQGNSA. CDR3 loop: CASSFFPDSSYEQYF. CDR3 sequence (DNA): TGTGCCAGCAGCTTTTTCCCGGACAGCTCCTACGAGCAGTACTTC.

This clonotype has at least ten counts. V gene TRBV25-1 combines with J gene TRBJ2-7; D ambiguous. The CDR3 loop spans 11 amino acids. V was pared by 5 bases and J by 6 bases, with 8 bases between. Germline V gene lookup returns CDR1 MGHDK and CDR2 SYGVNS. CDR3 residues: CASSIVGEQYF. CDR3 nucleotides: TGTGCCAGCAGTATAGTCGGCGAGCAGTACTTC.

This clonotype was picked up a small number of times. One base away lies a much larger clone, so this may be a sequencing read error. This chain joins TRBV29-1 and TRBJ2-2; a weak D match, TRBD2 (5 bases). This CDR3 has 14 amino acids. The V gene's germline CDR1 is SQVTM and CDR2 ANQGSEA. The CDR3 coding sequence is TGCAGCGTTAAAGTTATTGGCGCCACCGGGGAGCTGTTGTTT. It translates to CSVKVIGATGELLF.

This clonotype showed up many times. The chain carries TRBV2 and TRBJ1-6, with TRBD1 identical over 7 bases. The CDR3 is 15 amino acids. Per germline, CDR1 SNHLY and CDR2 FYNNEI. V lost 3 bases, J lost 7 bases, and 6 bases stayed unmatched. For the CDR3, the DNA is TGTGCCAGCAGTGAGGAGGGACAGAGAAATTCACCCCTCCACTTT. This encodes CASSEEGQRNSPLHF.

V gene TRBV9 combines with J gene TRBJ2-7, with D possibly being TRBD1 or TRBD2 (5 bases each). Germline loops: CDR1 SGDLS, CDR2 YYNGEE. The CDR3 covers 16 residues. Trimming left V 0 bases short and J 2 bases short, with 15 bases between. The CDR3 region is CASSVGPQRGAYEQYF. As DNA, the CDR3 is TGTGCCAGCAGCGTAGGTCCCCAGAGGGGAGCCTACGAGCAGTACTTC.

The rearrangement links TRBV29-1 to TRBJ1-2; D uncertain. Germline V CDR1 and CDR2: SQVTM, ANQGSEA. V was clipped by 1 base and J by 6 bases, with 9 bases between them. CDR3 length equals 12 residues. In DNA form, the CDR3 reads TGCAGCGTTGAAGGCATTGGGAATGGCTACACCTTC. Amino acid sequence: CSVEGIGNGYTF.

V and J are TRBV27 and TRBJ2-7; 10 bases fit TRBD1. This CDR3 spans 15 amino acids. The V segment lost 4 bases and the J segment 4 bases; nucleotides outside the gene matches: 7. Germline V gives CDR1 MNHEY, CDR2 SMNVEV (reference sequence). The CDR3 loop reads CASSSRGTGEYEQYF. In DNA, the CDR3 is TGTGCCAGCAGTTCCCGCGGGACAGGGGAATACGAGCAGTACTTC.

This clonotype has ten or more counts. The CDR3 DNA follows: TGTGCCAGCAGTGAAATTGGACAGATTAACTATGGCTACACCTTC. Translation gives CASSEIGQINYGYTF. V usage is TRBV2 and J usage is TRBJ1-2, with a weak D call TRBD1 (6 bases). CDR3 length: 15 amino acids. V was trimmed by 2 bases and J by 1 base, leaving 11 bases between them. CDR1 is SNHLY, CDR2 FYNNEI, per germline.

V is TRBV7-8 and J is TRBJ2-1; tentative D call: TRBD2 (6 bases). The V gene lost 1 base and the J gene lost 0 bases, with 13 bases spanning the gap. CDR1 is SGHVS, CDR2 FQNEAQ, per germline. The CDR3 runs to 17 residues. CDR3 sequence reads: CASSLGTGVSSYNEQFF. In nucleotides, the CDR3 is TGTGCCAGCAGCTTAGGTACGGGGGTGAGCTCCTACAATGAGCAGTTCTTC.

This clonotype was observed many times. The chain joins TRBV30 to TRBJ1-1; perhaps TRBD1 as D (6 bases). The CDR3 extends over 12 amino acids. Germline V gives CDR1 GTSNPN, CDR2 SVGIG (reference sequence). V lost 2 bases and J lost 8, with 12 bases in between. CDR3 nucleotides: TGTGCCTGGAGTAGAAGGGGGACCGAAGCTTTCTTT. Translation: CAWSRRGTEAFF.

The chain couples TRBV6-2 or TRBV6-3 to TRBJ2-7; tentative D call: TRBD1 (6 bases). The CDR3 has 13 residues. V was shortened by 6 bases and J by 2 bases, with 11 bases between the two germline ends. The germline V gene encodes CDR1 MNHEY and CDR2 SVGEGT. The CDR3 nucleotides read TGTGCCAGCAGGACAGACAGGACCTACGAGCAGTACTTC. The encoded protein is CASRTDRTYEQYF.

In its sample, this clonotype was seen many times. This rearrangement joins TRBV12-3 or TRBV12-4 to TRBJ1-1; 7 nucleotides match TRBD1. This CDR3 has 14 amino acids. The trim removed 7 bases at V and 3 bases at J, leaving 8 bases unmatched. DNA for the CDR3: TGTGCCAGCACCCTGAACAGGGGTTACACTGAAGCTTTCTTT. This translates into CASTLNRGYTEAFF.

Comments on this clonotype: A much larger clone lies a single base off, so this may be a read error. The V gene is TRBV19, the J gene TRBJ2-7; unclear D gene. Germline V gives CDR1 LNHDA, CDR2 SQIVND (reference sequence). V was clipped by 5 bases and J by 7 bases, with 12 bases between them. The CDR3 has 12 amino acids. The CDR3 coding sequence is TGTGCCAGTAGTCTCAGACTGGATGAGCAGTACTTC. This translates into CASSLRLDEQYF. Variable domain in full (rest from reference TRBV19 and TRBJ2-7): DGGITQSPKYLFRKEGQNVTLSCEQNLNHDAMYWYRQDPGQGLRLIYYSQIVNDFQKGDIAEGYSVSREKKESFPLTVTSAQKNPTAFYLCASSLRLDEQYFGPGTRLTVT.

This clonotype was seen repeatedly, ten times or more. The DNA for the CDR3 is TGTGCCAGCAGTTTAGGAGGGACCAATCAGCCCCAGCATTTT. The encoded protein is CASSLGGTNQPQHF. The chain joins TRBV28 to TRBJ1-5, with D tentatively TRBD1 (5 bases). Germline CDR1 and CDR2: MDHEN and SYDVKM. The length of the CDR3 is 14 residues. The V end was cut by 2 bases, the J end by 3 bases, with 8 bases between.

This clonotype has at least ten counts. V gene TRBV28 combines with J gene TRBJ1-1; D might be TRBD1 (5 bases). Germline V gene data show CDR1 as MDHEN and CDR2 as SYDVKM. The CDR3 covers 15 residues. V dropped 1 base and J dropped 0 bases, with 9 bases sitting between them. CDR3 sequence: CASSLSTDMNTEAFF. In nucleotides, the CDR3 is TGTGCCAGCAGTTTATCGACAGATATGAACACTGAAGCTTTCTTT. The entire variable domain, with the rest obtained from reference TRBV28 and TRBJ1-1, is as follows: DVKVTQSSRYLVKRTGEKVFLECVQDMDHENMFWYRQDPGLGLRLIYFSYDVKMKEKGDIPEGYSVSREKKERFSLILESASTNQTSMYLCASSLSTDMNTEAFFGQGTRLTVV.

The V and J genes are TRBV4-2 and TRBJ1-2; TRBD1 might be the D (5 bases). The germline V gene encodes CDR1 LGHNA and CDR2 YNFKEQ. V was clipped by 4 bases and J by 7 bases, with 22 bases between them. CDR3 length equals 16 residues. The CDR3: CASSPESQGSIGGYTF. CDR3 in DNA: TGTGCCAGCAGCCCAGAAAGCCAGGGCTCCATAGGTGGCTACACCTTC.

As to this clonotype: Relative to the germline gene, one junction end is altered; a read error may explain this. The rearrangement uses TRBV7-2 and TRBJ1-6; no reliable D call. This CDR3 has 14 residues. Looked up from germline, CDR1 is SGHTA and CDR2 is FQGNSA. The CDR3 coding sequence is TGTGCCAGCAGCTTTCGGGGTCGGGATTCACACCTCCACTTT. It yields the protein CASSFRGRDSHLHF.

At least ten counts were recorded for this clonotype. V gene TRBV6-2 or TRBV6-3 combines with J gene TRBJ1-5; the D is unclear. The CDR3 covers 13 residues. V lost 0 bases to trimming and J lost 6 bases, with 6 bases between them. Germline V gene data show CDR1 as MNHEY and CDR2 as SVGEGT. The CDR3 bases are TGTGCCAGCAGTTACTCTGCCCGTCAGCCCCAGCATTTT. Residues: CASSYSARQPQHF.

With respect to this clonotype: With a much larger clone just one base away, this may be a read error. This chain links TRBV29-1 with TRBJ2-5; D might be TRBD1 (6 bases). V was pared by 8 bases and J by 2 bases, with 12 bases between. There are 12 residues in the CDR3. The germline V gene has CDR1 SQVTM and CDR2 ANQGSEA. Here the CDR3 reads CSHRGLQETQYF. In nucleotides, the CDR3 is TGCAGCCATAGGGGGTTGCAAGAGACCCAGTACTTC.

This clonotype was seen once. A junction boundary mismatches the germline segment, possibly from a read error. The gene calls are TRBV9 and TRBJ2-5; 8 bases align to TRBD2. Germline CDR1 is SGDLS and CDR2 is YYNGEE. The length of the CDR3 is 15 residues. As DNA, the CDR3 is TGTGTCAGCAGCGTGTCCCCGGGACTAGATGAGACCCAGTACTTC. Translation gives CVSSVSPGLDETQYF.

The genes are TRBV3-1 and TRBJ2-7; 7 nucleotides agree with TRBD1. Germline assignment: CDR1 LGHDT and CDR2 YNNKEL (reference sequence). With 6 bases clipped from V and 5 bases from J, the junction kept 7 bases outside the gene matches. This CDR3 has 13 residues. The CDR3 DNA reads TGTGCCAGCAGTGCGACAGGGTACGACGAGCAGTACTTC. Its protein product is CASSATGYDEQYF.

This clonotype was seen repeatedly, ten times or more. The chain has TRBV20-1 and TRBJ2-5; D is ambiguous. The V end was cut by 3 bases, the J end by 5 bases, with 10 bases between. Germline V gene data show CDR1 as DFQATT and CDR2 as SNEGSKA (reference sequence). The length of the CDR3 is 12 residues. CDR3 region: CSASISVETQYF. In nucleotides, the CDR3 is TGCAGTGCTAGTATAAGCGTGGAGACCCAGTACTTC.

The table lists this clonotype with many counts. This sequence joins TRBV12-3 or TRBV12-4 and TRBJ1-5; 7 bases fit TRBD1. The CDR3 has 18 residues. Trimming took 1 base from V and 7 from J; bases not matched to a gene: 16. In DNA, the CDR3 is TGTGCCAGCAGTTTAGAAACTGAGATCTGGACAGGAAACCAGCCCCAGCATTTT. This encodes CASSLETEIWTGNQPQHF.